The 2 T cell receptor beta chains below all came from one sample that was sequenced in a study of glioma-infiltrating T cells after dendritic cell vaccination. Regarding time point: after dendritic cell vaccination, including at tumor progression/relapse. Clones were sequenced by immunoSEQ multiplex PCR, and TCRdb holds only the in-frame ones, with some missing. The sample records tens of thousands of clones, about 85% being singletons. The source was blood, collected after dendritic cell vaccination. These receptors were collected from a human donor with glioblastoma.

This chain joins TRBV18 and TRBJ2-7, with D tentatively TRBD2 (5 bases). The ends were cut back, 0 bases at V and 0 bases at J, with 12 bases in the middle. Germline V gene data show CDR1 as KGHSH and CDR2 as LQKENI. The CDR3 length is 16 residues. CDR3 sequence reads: CASSPPRGTSSYEQYF. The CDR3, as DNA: TGTGCCAGCTCACCACCTCGCGGTACTAGCTCCTACGAGCAGTACTTC.

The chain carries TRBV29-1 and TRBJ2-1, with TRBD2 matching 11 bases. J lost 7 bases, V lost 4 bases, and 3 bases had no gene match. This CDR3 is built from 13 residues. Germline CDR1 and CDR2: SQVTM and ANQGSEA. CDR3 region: CSVGPSGGNEQFF. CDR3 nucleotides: TGCAGCGTTGGGCCTAGCGGGGGGAATGAGCAGTTCTTC.